The clone carrying this TCR beta chain has at least ten counts. What it binds is unknown. This sample is drawn from a study of T cells in Graves' hyperthyroidism and ophthalmopathy. A patient was excluded if there was uncontrolled infection, other autoimmune disease, pregnancy or lactation. Diagnoses were made from clinical symptoms, serum measures (thyroxine and TRAb), thyroid ultrasound and orbital computed tomography. Study-level findings and limits: Researchers found most expanded thyroid clonotypes above 0.001 in blood as well. By a 13 V-J model, ophthalmopathy was set apart from stable hyperthyroidism.

RNA transcripts yielded amplified TCR beta CDR3 regions. The HTBI primer set drove a first-round RT-PCR of the TCR CDR3. TCRdb re-called the multiplex PCR reads with MiXCR, one entry per CDR3 protein. The sample carries approximately 510,000 distinct CDR3 sequences, approximately 48% recorded once. The germline CDR1 and CDR2 sequences are SGHRS and YFSETQ. This CDR3 has 12 amino acids. The ends were cut back, 4 bases at V and 8 bases at J, with 12 bases in the middle. This clonotype originated in an adult woman with Graves' disease, either hyperthyroidism or ophthalmopathy (not recorded which). The specimen sequenced was peripheral blood or thyroid tissue (not recorded which). The chain carries TRBV5-1 and TRBJ1-2; D is perhaps TRBD1 (5 bases). CDR3 in amino acids: CASSRRGDGYTF. In DNA, the CDR3 is TGCGCCAGCAGCCGTAGAGGGGACGGCTACACCTTC.